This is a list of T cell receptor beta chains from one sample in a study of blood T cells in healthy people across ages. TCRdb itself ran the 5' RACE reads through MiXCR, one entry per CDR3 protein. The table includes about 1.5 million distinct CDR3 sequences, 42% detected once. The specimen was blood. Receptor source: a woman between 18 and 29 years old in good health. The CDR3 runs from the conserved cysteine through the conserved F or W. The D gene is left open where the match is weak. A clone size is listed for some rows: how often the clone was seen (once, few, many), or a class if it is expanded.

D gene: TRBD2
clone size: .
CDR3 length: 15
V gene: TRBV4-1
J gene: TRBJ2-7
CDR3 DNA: TGCGCCAGCAGCCAAACGGGACTACAAAACTACGAGCAGTACTTC
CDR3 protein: CASSQTGLQNYEQYF

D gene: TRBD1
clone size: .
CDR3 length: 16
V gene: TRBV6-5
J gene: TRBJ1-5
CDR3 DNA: TGTGCCAGCAGTCCTACCCGACAGGGACCCAATCAGCCCCAGCATTTT
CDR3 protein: CASSPTRQGPNQPQHF

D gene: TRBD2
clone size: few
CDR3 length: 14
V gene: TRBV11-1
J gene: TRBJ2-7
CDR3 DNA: TGTGCCAGCAGCTTTCCTAGCGGGTTCTACGAGCAGTACTTC
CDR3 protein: CASSFPSGFYEQYF

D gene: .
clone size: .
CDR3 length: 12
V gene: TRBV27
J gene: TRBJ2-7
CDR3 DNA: TGTGCCAGCAGTTTTAGAGGTAGGGAGCAGTACTTC
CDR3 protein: CASSFRGREQYF

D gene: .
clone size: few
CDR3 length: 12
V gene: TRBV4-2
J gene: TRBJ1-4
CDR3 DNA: TGTGCCAGCAGTCCAAGAATGGAAAAACTGTTTTTT
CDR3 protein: CASSPRMEKLFF

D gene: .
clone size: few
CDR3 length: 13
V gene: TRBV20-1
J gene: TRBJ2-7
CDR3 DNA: TGCAGTGCTAGAGGAGACGGGGAATACGAGCAGTACTTC
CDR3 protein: CSARGDGEYEQYF

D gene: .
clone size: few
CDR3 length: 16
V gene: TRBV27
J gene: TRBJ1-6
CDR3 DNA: TGTGCCAGCAGACCTCTTGCGGGACAATATAATTCACCCCTCCACTTT
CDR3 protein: CASRPLAGQYNSPLHF

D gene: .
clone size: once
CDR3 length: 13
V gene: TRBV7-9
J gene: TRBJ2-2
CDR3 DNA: TGTGCCAGCAGCTTAACAGTAGCCGGGGAGCTGTTTTTT
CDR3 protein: CASSLTVAGELFF

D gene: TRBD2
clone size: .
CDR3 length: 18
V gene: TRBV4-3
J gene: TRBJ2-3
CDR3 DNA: TGCGCCAGCAGCCAAGACGGGACTAGCGGGGGGGTGACAGATACGCAGTATTTT
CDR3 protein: CASSQDGTSGGVTDTQYF

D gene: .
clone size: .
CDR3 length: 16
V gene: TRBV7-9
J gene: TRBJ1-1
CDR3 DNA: TGTGCCAGCAGCTTACCACGGACACACATGAACACTGAAGCTTTCTTT
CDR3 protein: CASSLPRTHMNTEAFF

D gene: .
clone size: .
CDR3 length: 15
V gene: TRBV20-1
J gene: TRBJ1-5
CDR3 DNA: TGCAGTGCTAGAACCCCCGGAGGGGAGAATCAGCCCCAGCATTTT
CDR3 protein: CSARTPGGENQPQHF

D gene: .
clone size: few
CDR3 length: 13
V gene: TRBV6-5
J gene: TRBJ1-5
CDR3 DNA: TGTGCCAGCAGTTACGGTGTCAATCAGCCCCAGCATTTT
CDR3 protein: CASSYGVNQPQHF

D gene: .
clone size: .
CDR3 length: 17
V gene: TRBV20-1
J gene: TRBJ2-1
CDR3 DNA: TGCAGTGCTAGAGTCCCACGGGCCGGTGGAATTTACAATGAGCAGTTCTTC
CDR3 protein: CSARVPRAGGIYNEQFF

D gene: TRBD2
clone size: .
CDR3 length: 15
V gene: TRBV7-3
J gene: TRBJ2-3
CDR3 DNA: TGTGCCAGCAGCCTTATAGCGGGAGTCGGGGATACGCAGTATTTT
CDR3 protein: CASSLIAGVGDTQYF

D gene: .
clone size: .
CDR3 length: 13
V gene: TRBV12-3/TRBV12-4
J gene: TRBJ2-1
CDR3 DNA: TGTGCCAGCAGTGCCGGGACGCACAATGAGCAGTTCTTC
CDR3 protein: CASSAGTHNEQFF

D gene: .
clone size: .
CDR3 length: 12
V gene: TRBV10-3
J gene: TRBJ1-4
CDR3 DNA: TGTGCCTCGAGGGACTTTTATGAAAAACTGTTTTTT
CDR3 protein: CASRDFYEKLFF

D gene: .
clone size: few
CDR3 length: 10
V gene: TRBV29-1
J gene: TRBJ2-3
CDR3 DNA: TGCAGCGGGAGGGCAGATACGCAGTATTTT
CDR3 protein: CSGRADTQYF

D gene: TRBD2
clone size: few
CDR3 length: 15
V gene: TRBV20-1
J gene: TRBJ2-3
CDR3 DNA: TGCAGTGCTAGAGATCTAGCGGGAGGGTCAGATACGCAGTATTTT
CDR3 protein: CSARDLAGGSDTQYF

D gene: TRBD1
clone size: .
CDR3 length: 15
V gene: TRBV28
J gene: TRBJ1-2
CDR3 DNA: TGTGCCAGCAAGGTCCATGGGACAGGGGTATATGGCTACACCTTC
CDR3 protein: CASKVHGTGVYGYTF

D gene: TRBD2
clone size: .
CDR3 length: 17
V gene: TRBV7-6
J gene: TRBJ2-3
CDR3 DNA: TGTGCCAGCAGCTCGACGAGACTAGCGCGTGGGACAGATACGCAGTATTTT
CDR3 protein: CASSSTRLARGTDTQYF

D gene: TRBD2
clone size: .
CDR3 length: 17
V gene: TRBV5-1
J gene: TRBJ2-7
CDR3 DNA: TGCGCCAGGCCCGGACTAGCGGGGGACCCACGGCCCTACGAGCAGTACTTC
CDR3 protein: CARPGLAGDPRPYEQYF

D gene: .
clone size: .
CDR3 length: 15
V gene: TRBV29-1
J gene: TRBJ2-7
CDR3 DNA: TGCAGCGTTGAAGATGGGAGGGGGAGGCTTAACGAGCAGTACTTC
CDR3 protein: CSVEDGRGRLNEQYF

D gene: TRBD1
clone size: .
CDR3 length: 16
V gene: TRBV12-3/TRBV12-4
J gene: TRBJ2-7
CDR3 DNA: TGTGCCGGCAGTAAGAAGACAGGGGGCCATTCCTACGAGCAGTACTTC
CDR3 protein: CAGSKKTGGHSYEQYF

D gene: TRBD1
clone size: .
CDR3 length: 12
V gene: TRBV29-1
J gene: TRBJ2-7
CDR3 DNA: TGCAGCGTTGGGACAGGCTACAATGAGCAGTACTTC
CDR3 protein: CSVGTGYNEQYF

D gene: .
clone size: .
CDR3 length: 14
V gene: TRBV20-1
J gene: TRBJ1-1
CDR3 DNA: TGCAGTGCTAGATCTCTTGACAGGAACACTGAAGCTTTCTTT
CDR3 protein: CSARSLDRNTEAFF

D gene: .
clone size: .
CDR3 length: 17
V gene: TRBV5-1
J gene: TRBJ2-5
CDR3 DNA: TGCGCCAGCAGTTTGGGGGGGCCGCTTGAAGTCGAAGAGACCCAGTACTTC
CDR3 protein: CASSLGGPLEVEETQYF

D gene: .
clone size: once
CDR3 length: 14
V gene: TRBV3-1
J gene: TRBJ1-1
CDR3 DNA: TGTGCCAGCAGCCAAGATCCGGGGGTAGCTGAAGCTTTCTTT
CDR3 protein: CASSQDPGVAEAFF

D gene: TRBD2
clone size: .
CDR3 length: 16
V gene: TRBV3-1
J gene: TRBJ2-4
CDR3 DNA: TGTGCCAGCGGCCTAATACTAGCGGAGTACAAAAACATTCAGTACTTC
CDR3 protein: CASGLILAEYKNIQYF

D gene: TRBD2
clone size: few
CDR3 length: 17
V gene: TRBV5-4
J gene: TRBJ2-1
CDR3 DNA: TGTGCCAGCAGCTTAGACGGACTAGCGGGGGGATACAATGAGCAGTTCTTC
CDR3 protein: CASSLDGLAGGYNEQFF

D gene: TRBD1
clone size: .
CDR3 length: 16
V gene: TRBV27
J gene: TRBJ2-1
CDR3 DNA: TGTGCCAGCATGACCCGGACAGGGCTGAAGGGAATTGAGCAGTTATTC
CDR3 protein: CASMTRTGLKGIEQLF

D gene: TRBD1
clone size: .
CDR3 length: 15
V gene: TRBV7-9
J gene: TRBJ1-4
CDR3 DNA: TGTGCCAGCAGCACAATCACAGGGGGCGGTGAAAAACTGTTTTTT
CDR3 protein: CASSTITGGGEKLFF